The rows below give T cell receptor beta chains drawn from one sample of a study of control samples from healthy donors and cancer patients. Produced via immunoSEQ multiplex PCR; TCRdb's table is partial and in-frame only. This table holds approximately 120,000 clones, less than 95% found once. Source material: blood. The receptors derive from a human donor in good health. The donor label of this sample is uncertain. The CDR3 runs from the conserved cysteine through the conserved F or W. The order of the fields is CDR3 DNA, CDR3 protein, clone size, J gene, V gene, D gene. D genes are given only for firm matches. Only some rows state a clone size, as once, few, many or a class for expanded clones.

DNA: TGTGCCAGCAGCAAAGGAGAGGAGATGGGACTGTTTTTT
CDR3: CASSKGEEMGLFF
size: .
J: TRBJ1-4
V: TRBV21-1
D: .

DNA: TGTGCCAGCAGCTTGGGAATTTGGGCCGGTGAAAAACTGTTTTTT
CDR3: CASSLGIWAGEKLFF
size: .
J: TRBJ1-4
V: TRBV5-6
D: .

DNA: TGTGCCAGCATAGGTTGGACCGGGGAGCTGTTTTTT
CDR3: CASIGWTGELFF
size: once
J: TRBJ2-2
V: TRBV12-3/TRBV12-4
D: .

DNA: TGCAGCGCTTCGGACAGGGCGACTGAAGCTTTCTTT
CDR3: CSASDRATEAFF
size: .
J: TRBJ1-1
V: TRBV29-1
D: TRBD1

DNA: TGTGCCAGCAGTTGGGGGCAGGGATGGGAGCAGTACTTC
CDR3: CASSWGQGWEQYF
size: .
J: TRBJ2-7
V: TRBV5-6
D: .

DNA: TGCGCCAGCAGCTTGGTAAGCGGGGGAACCCCCAATGAGCAGTTCTTC
CDR3: CASSLVSGGTPNEQFF
size: .
J: TRBJ2-1
V: TRBV5-1
D: TRBD2

DNA: TGTGCCAGCATCGGGGTTTCACCCCTCCACTTT
CDR3: CASIGVSPLHF
size: .
J: TRBJ1-6
V: TRBV6-5
D: .

DNA: TGTGCCAGCAGCCGTCGGGTACAGGGGAGTCAGCCCCAGCATTTT
CDR3: CASSRRVQGSQPQHF
size: .
J: TRBJ1-5
V: TRBV2
D: TRBD1

DNA: TGCAGTGTGGTCCAGGCTGAAGCTTTCTTT
CDR3: CSVVQAEAFF
size: .
J: TRBJ1-1
V: TRBV20-1
D: .

DNA: TGTGCCAGCAGTTACACAGCTAACCTTGAAGCTTTCTTT
CDR3: CASSYTANLEAFF
size: few
J: TRBJ1-1
V: TRBV6-6
D: .

DNA: TGCGCCAGCAGTTACCGGGGGCAGGAGAACACTGAAGCTTTCTTT
CDR3: CASSYRGQENTEAFF
size: .
J: TRBJ1-1
V: TRBV5-1
D: .

DNA: TGTGCCAGCATGGCTGACAGGGGGCGGGGAGGGACTGAAGCTTTCTTT
CDR3: CASMADRGRGGTEAFF
size: .
J: TRBJ1-1
V: TRBV2
D: TRBD1

DNA: TGTGCCAGCAGCTTAACAGGGGGAAGCACAGATACGCAGTATTTT
CDR3: CASSLTGGSTDTQYF
size: .
J: TRBJ2-3
V: TRBV7-6
D: TRBD1

DNA: TGTGCCAGCAGGCGGACAGGGTATTCTCAGCCCCAGCATTTT
CDR3: CASRRTGYSQPQHF
size: once
J: TRBJ1-5
V: TRBV27
D: TRBD1

DNA: TGCGCCAGCAGCCAAGGACAGGGGGTTTCACCCCTCCACTTT
CDR3: CASSQGQGVSPLHF
size: .
J: TRBJ1-6
V: TRBV4-3
D: TRBD1

DNA: TGTGCCATCAGTGTGGGGGAAGTTACTGAAGCTTTCTTT
CDR3: CAISVGEVTEAFF
size: .
J: TRBJ1-1
V: TRBV10-3
D: .

DNA: TGCAGCGTCGCGCCCTGGTCAAGTGGGGGGCAGACTAATGAAAAACTGTTTTTT
CDR3: CSVAPWSSGGQTNEKLFF
size: .
J: TRBJ1-4
V: TRBV29-1
D: .

DNA: TGTGCCAGCAGCCAAGTTAGTACAGGGGGCGGGAACAAAAACATTCAGTACTTC
CDR3: CASSQVSTGGGNKNIQYF
size: few
J: TRBJ2-4
V: TRBV14
D: TRBD1

DNA: TGTGCCAGCAGTTCTCAGCGGGGGTTCACAGATACGCAGTATTTT
CDR3: CASSSQRGFTDTQYF
size: .
J: TRBJ2-3
V: TRBV27
D: TRBD2

DNA: TGTGCCAGCAGCTTGGTACGGCGGGATGAAAAACTGTTTTTT
CDR3: CASSLVRRDEKLFF
size: .
J: TRBJ1-4
V: TRBV5-5
D: .

DNA: TGTGCCAGCAGCTTAGATGGGACAGCTGGCTACACCTTC
CDR3: CASSLDGTAGYTF
size: .
J: TRBJ1-2
V: TRBV11-3
D: TRBD1

DNA: TGTGCCAGCAGTTCGTACGATGGACAGGGAATCCCTCCCACTGAAGCTTTCTTT
CDR3: CASSSYDGQGIPPTEAFF
size: once
J: TRBJ1-1
V: TRBV27
D: TRBD1

DNA: TGTGCCAGCAGTAAAGGGACAGGGGGCTTTGGCTACACCTTC
CDR3: CASSKGTGGFGYTF
size: .
J: TRBJ1-2
V: TRBV28
D: TRBD1

DNA: TGTGCCTGGAGTGCGGGACTGGGTCTGAACGAGCAGTACTTC
CDR3: CAWSAGLGLNEQYF
size: .
J: TRBJ2-7
V: TRBV30
D: .

DNA: TGTGCCAGCAGTTACATGGAACTAAACACTGAAGCTTTCTTT
CDR3: CASSYMELNTEAFF
size: once
J: TRBJ1-1
V: TRBV6-6
D: .

DNA: TGTGCCAGCAGTACGATAGGAATGAGAGATCAGCCCCAGCATTTT
CDR3: CASSTIGMRDQPQHF
size: .
J: TRBJ1-5
V: TRBV28
D: .

DNA: TGTGCCAGCAGCTTACGGTACACTGAAGCTTTCTTT
CDR3: CASSLRYTEAFF
size: .
J: TRBJ1-1
V: TRBV13
D: .

DNA: TGTGCCAGCAGCATAACAGGGGAAAGCTACGAGCAGTACTTC
CDR3: CASSITGESYEQYF
size: .
J: TRBJ2-7
V: TRBV28
D: TRBD1

DNA: TGTGCCAGCAGTTACTCCTCCAACAGGGGCCTCTATGGCTACACCTTC
CDR3: CASSYSSNRGLYGYTF
size: few
J: TRBJ1-2
V: TRBV6-5
D: TRBD1

DNA: TGTGCCAGCAGCCATTTATTCTACGAGCAGTACTTC
CDR3: CASSHLFYEQYF
size: .
J: TRBJ2-7
V: TRBV11-2
D: .

DNA: TGCGCCAGCAGCTTGCAGGAGATGAACACTGAAGCTTTCTTT
CDR3: CASSLQEMNTEAFF
size: .
J: TRBJ1-1
V: TRBV5-1
D: .

DNA: TGCGCCAGCAGCCAAGGGGCCGGGACTCCTGGAAACACCATATATTTT
CDR3: CASSQGAGTPGNTIYF
size: .
J: TRBJ1-3
V: TRBV4-3
D: .

DNA: TGTGCCAGCAGCCGGGGACAGGGGAGCCGGAACACCATATATTTT
CDR3: CASSRGQGSRNTIYF
size: .
J: TRBJ1-3
V: TRBV6-5
D: TRBD1

DNA: TGTGCCAGCAGTTTTAGGCTGGGGGATGGCTACACCTTC
CDR3: CASSFRLGDGYTF
size: .
J: TRBJ1-2
V: TRBV12-3/TRBV12-4
D: .

DNA: TGTGCCAGCAGAACGGGTCTAACCGGAAAACTGTTTTTT
CDR3: CASRTGLTGKLFF
size: once
J: TRBJ1-4
V: TRBV6-5
D: .

DNA: TGTGCCAGCAGCTTAAATCAGGAAGAGACCCAGTACTTC
CDR3: CASSLNQEETQYF
size: .
J: TRBJ2-5
V: TRBV11-2
D: .

DNA: TGTGCCAGCAGCGAACCGGGACGGGGCACAGATACGCAGTATTTT
CDR3: CASSEPGRGTDTQYF
size: .
J: TRBJ2-3
V: TRBV2
D: .

DNA: TGTGCTAGTGGTTTGAGCCCCGCCGGGGAGCTGTTTTTT
CDR3: CASGLSPAGELFF
size: .
J: TRBJ2-2
V: TRBV12-5
D: .

DNA: TGCAGTGCTAGTATCTCTGAAGCTTTCTTT
CDR3: CSASISEAFF
size: once
J: TRBJ1-1
V: TRBV20-1
D: .

DNA: TGCGCCAGCAGCACCGGGACGGCGAACACTGAAGCTTTCTTT
CDR3: CASSTGTANTEAFF
size: .
J: TRBJ1-1
V: TRBV5-1
D: .